The 25 T cell receptor beta chains given below trace back to one sample, sequenced in a study of cytomegalovirus exposure and HLA in healthy donors (dated 2017 in TCRdb). To prepare the library, the immunoSEQ multiplex PCR assay was applied. Held by TCRdb, this immuneACCESS table contains in-frame sequences only and omits some clones. Under half of the omission traces to an unresolved V gene where checked; the cause of the rest is unknown. This sample gives a few hundred thousand clones in total; approximately 91% of them show up just once. In total, the top ten clones hold roughly 0.88% of the sample. Sequenced input: PBMCs. All receptors come from a man aged 30 to 39 in good health and CMV-seronegative.

This chain uses TRBV11-2 with TRBJ2-7; D possibly corresponds to TRBD1 (8 bases). Germline V CDR1 and CDR2: SGHAT, FQNNGV. Trimming took off 5 bases at V and 7 bases at J, with 27 bases between the two ends. The CDR3 covers 17 residues. DNA of the CDR3: TGTGCCAGCAGCGACCGCGGGGGTAGGACAGGGTACCGTGAGCAGTACTTC. This gives the protein CASSDRGGRTGYREQYF.

This chain links TRBV10-2 with TRBJ2-7; 10 positions agree with TRBD1. V shed 8 bases, J shed 1 base, and the junction held 5 bases outside the gene matches. This CDR3 comprises 14 residues. Per germline, CDR1 WSHSY and CDR2 SAAADI. This chain's CDR3 is CASFPGQGSYEQYF. In DNA form, the CDR3 reads TGCGCCAGCTTTCCGGGACAGGGGTCCTACGAGCAGTACTTC.

The chain recombines TRBV5-4 with TRBJ2-3; D might be TRBD2 (6 bases). Germline V gene data show CDR1 as SGHNT and CDR2 as YYREEE (reference sequence). The CDR3 covers 17 residues. V was pared by 3 bases and J by 0 bases, with 17 bases between. The CDR3 is CASSSARRGLSTDTQYF. The CDR3 DNA reads TGTGCCAGCAGCTCGGCGAGGAGGGGACTCAGCACAGATACGCAGTATTTT. Full variable domain (missing parts from reference TRBV5-4 and TRBJ2-3): ETGVTQSPTHLIKTRGQQVTLRCSSQSGHNTVSWYQQALGQGPQFIFQYYREEENGRGNFPPRFSGLQFPNYSSELNVNALELDDSALYLCASSSARRGLSTDTQYFGPGTRLTVL.

The gene calls are TRBV5-1 and TRBJ1-1; D may be TRBD1 (6 bases). Trimming removed 4 bases at V and 1 base at J, with 23 bases between. The CDR3 is 18 amino acids. Germline assignment: CDR1 SGHRS and CDR2 YFSETQ. CDR3 amino acids: CASSVPRDTETWNTEAFF. The CDR3 DNA reads as TGCGCCAGCAGCGTCCCCCGGGACACAGAAACTTGGAACACTGAAGCTTTCTTT.

The V call is TRBV18, the J call TRBJ1-4; D perhaps matches TRBD1 (6 bases). With 1 base removed from V and 4 bases from J, the gap between germline ends came to 16 bases. The CDR3 is 17 amino acids. Germline V gene sequence: CDR1 KGHSH, CDR2 LQKENI. The DNA for the CDR3 is TGTGCCAGCTCACCACTCCGTCCGGGGGGCTTTAATGAAAAACTGTTTTTT. It yields the protein CASSPLRPGGFNEKLFF.

The V and J genes are TRBV7-9 and TRBJ2-7; TRBD2 matches at 7 bases. The ends lost 5 bases at V and 5 bases at J; junction bases unmatched: 6. The CDR3 loop spans 13 amino acids. From germline, CDR1 is SEHNR and CDR2 FQNEAQ (reference sequence). CDR3 DNA sequence: TGTGCCAGCAGCCCACCGAGCGGGAACGAGCAGTACTTC. It specifies CASSPPSGNEQYF.

This chain joins TRBV27 and TRBJ1-1; maybe TRBD1 (5 bases). The V and J ends lost 3 bases and 1 base respectively, with 6 bases between them. The CDR3 has 13 residues. The germline CDR1 and CDR2 sequences are MNHEY and SMNVEV (reference sequence). The CDR3 DNA follows: TGTGCCAGCAGTTTGACAGCGAACACTGAAGCTTTCTTT. Its translation: CASSLTANTEAFF.

The chain uses TRBV4-1 and TRBJ2-1, with D perhaps TRBD2 (5 bases). Trimming left V 3 bases short and J 0 bases short, with 12 bases between. Germline V gives CDR1 MGHRA, CDR2 YSYEKL. This CDR3 has 16 residues. CDR3 nucleotide sequence: TGCGCCAGCAGCCATCCGGAGGCCAGCTCCTACAATGAGCAGTTCTTC. Translation: CASSHPEASSYNEQFF.

The gene calls are TRBV10-1 and TRBJ1-5; D is undetermined. The CDR3 loop spans 14 amino acids. CDR1 is WNHNN, CDR2 SYGVQD, per germline (reference sequence). The V and J ends lost 2 bases and 6 bases respectively, with 11 bases between them. The CDR3 DNA follows: TGCGCCAGCAGTGAGCTCGGGGTATCTCAGCCCCAGCATTTT. As protein: CASSELGVSQPQHF.

This chain joins TRBV5-8 and TRBJ2-5; 8 bases agree with TRBD1. This CDR3 contains 16 residues. Per germline, CDR1 SGHTS and CDR2 YDEGEE. V lost 0 bases to trimming and J lost 5 bases; unmatched junction nucleotides: 9. DNA of the CDR3: TGTGCCAGCAGCTTGGAGCAGGGGGCCGGCTCGGAGACCCAGTACTTC. This gives the protein CASSLEQGAGSETQYF.

The chain couples TRBV5-1 to TRBJ2-5, with 8 bases aligning to TRBD2. Germline CDR1 and CDR2: SGHRS and YFSETQ. After removal of 6 bases from V and 1 base from J, the junction contained 14 bases not matched to a gene. The CDR3 has 17 amino acids. CDR3 protein: CASTGGAGGTVQETQYF. CDR3 coding DNA: TGCGCCAGCACCGGCGGGGCGGGGGGAACCGTCCAAGAGACCCAGTACTTC.

This chain links TRBV7-7 with TRBJ1-1; TRBD1 agrees at 9 bases. J was trimmed by 6 bases and V by 4 bases; bases with no gene match: 6. This CDR3 region has 14 residues. Germline CDR1 is SSHAT and CDR2 is FNYEAQ (reference sequence). As DNA, the CDR3 is TGTGCCAGCAGCTCCGCGGACAGGGGTGCTGAAGCTTTCTTT. This sequence encodes CASSSADRGAEAFF.

The CDR3 bases are TGTGCCAGCAGACAGGGGGCCACTGAAGCTTTCTTT. It yields the protein CASRQGATEAFF. The chain recombines TRBV27 with TRBJ1-1, with TRBD1 identical over 9 bases. Germline trimming cut 6 bases from V and 4 bases from J; bases unmatched to any gene: 0. This CDR3 has 12 residues. CDR1 MNHEY and CDR2 SMNVEV come from the germline V gene (reference sequence).

V gene TRBV7-7 combines with J gene TRBJ2-3; TRBD2 matches 10 bases. From germline, CDR1 is SSHAT and CDR2 FNYEAQ (reference sequence). Trimming at V came to 5 bases and at J to 3 bases, leaving 2 bases not matched to a gene. This CDR3 is 14 amino acids long. The CDR3 here is CASSLGLATDTQYF. CDR3 DNA sequence: TGTGCCAGCAGCCTGGGACTAGCGACAGATACGCAGTATTTT.

The J gene is TRBJ1-5, the V gene TRBV7-2; possible D gene TRBD1, 6 bases. The germline CDR1 and CDR2 sequences are SGHTA and FQGNSA. This CDR3 region has 17 residues. Trimming removed 2 bases at V and 5 bases at J, with 19 bases between. Written as DNA, the CDR3 is TGTGCCAGCAGCTTAAAAGGTTTCAGGGGCCGCGATCAGCCCCAGCATTTT. Translated, it gives CASSLKGFRGRDQPQHF.

J is TRBJ2-7 and V is TRBV15; perhaps TRBD2 as D (7 bases). CDR1 is LNHNV, CDR2 YYDKDF, per germline (reference sequence). V was shortened by 1 base and J by 3 bases, with 19 bases between the two germline ends. The CDR3 has 17 amino acids. The CDR3 sequence is CATSRGEGGAGFYEQYF. CDR3 sequence (DNA): TGTGCCACCAGCAGAGGGGAGGGGGGGGCCGGTTTCTACGAGCAGTACTTC.

The CDR3 region is CSVDDSISGNTIYF. The CDR3 DNA sequence: TGCAGCGTTGACGACAGTATCTCTGGAAACACCATATATTTT. The chain links TRBV29-1 to TRBJ1-3, with D perhaps matching TRBD1 (5 bases). Trimming took off 3 bases at V and 0 bases at J, with 9 bases between the two ends. The CDR3 length is 14 residues. CDR1 and CDR2 (germline): SQVTM, ANQGSEA.

This chain links TRBV5-8 with TRBJ1-2, with 7 bases lining up with TRBD1. This CDR3 contains 14 residues. Trimming cost V 4 bases and J 4 bases; bases outside gene matches: 7. Per the germline V gene, CDR1 is SGHTS and CDR2 is YDEGEE. The CDR3 sequence is CASSAGQRTYGYTF. The DNA for the CDR3 is TGTGCCAGCAGCGCGGGACAGAGGACCTATGGCTACACCTTC.

The chain couples TRBV27 to TRBJ1-1, with D maybe TRBD1 (6 bases). Per germline, CDR1 MNHEY and CDR2 SMNVEV (reference sequence). The CDR3 contains 15 residues. The V and J ends lost 7 bases and 2 bases respectively, with 17 bases between them. The CDR3 reads CASTTGWGRNTEAFF. The CDR3 nucleotides read TGTGCCAGCACCACCGGGTGGGGGCGTAACACTGAAGCTTTCTTT.

The chain combines TRBV7-2 with TRBJ1-2; 10 bases match TRBD1. V lost 5 bases and J lost 0; bases outside the gene matches: 3. There are 15 residues in the CDR3. CDR1 SGHTA and CDR2 FQGNSA come from the germline V gene. CDR3 coding DNA: TGTGCCAGCAGCATTGGGACAGGGGCTAACTATGGCTACACCTTC. Translating gives CASSIGTGANYGYTF.

This clone was observed once. V and J are TRBV6-5 and TRBJ1-6; no reliable D call. The CDR3 sequence is 16 residues long. V gave up 4 bases and J gave up 1 base, with 11 bases separating them. Germline V gene sequence: CDR1 MNHEY, CDR2 SVGAGI. CDR3 coding DNA: TGTGCCAGCAGTTCCCTTACTCCGTCCTATAATTCACCCCTCCACTTT. Protein: CASSSLTPSYNSPLHF.

This clone was picked up one time. The chain employs TRBV28 and TRBJ2-7; TRBD1 agrees at 7 bases. J gave up 4 bases and V 5 bases, and 11 bases lay outside the gene matches. Germline CDR1 is MDHEN and CDR2 is SYDVKM. This CDR3 contains 15 residues. The CDR3 region has the DNA TGTGCCAGCAGTATCAACCCTGACAGGGCTTACGAGCAGTACTTC. Protein sequence: CASSINPDRAYEQYF.

Details on this clone: The sample carries other DNA sequences with the same CDR3. The V gene is TRBV2, the J gene TRBJ2-2, with 8 bases fitting TRBD2. Germline V gives CDR1 SNHLY, CDR2 FYNNEI. The junction had 1 base not matched to a gene; V was cut back by 6 bases and J by 1 base. CDR3 length equals 14 residues. The CDR3 bases are TGTGCCAGCAGCCTAGCGGGGAACACCGGGGAGCTGTTTTTT. Protein: CASSLAGNTGELFF.

The CDR3 nucleotides read TGTGCCAGCAGCTTACTCCCCATGGACAGGGCGAACACCGGGGAGCTGTTTTTT. Translated: CASSLLPMDRANTGELFF. The chain recombines TRBV7-9 with TRBJ2-2, with 8 nucleotides matching TRBD1. From germline, CDR1 is SEHNR and CDR2 FQNEAQ (reference sequence). This CDR3 has 18 residues. J was trimmed by 0 bases and V by 2 bases; bases with no gene match: 8.

The chain is built from TRBV7-9 and TRBJ1-1; 8 nucleotides match TRBD1. Trimming took 5 bases from V and 7 from J; bases not matched to a gene: 15. The CDR3 runs to 16 residues. Per germline, CDR1 SEHNR and CDR2 FQNEAQ (reference sequence). As DNA, the CDR3 is TGTGCCAGCAGCCAATCACAGGGGGGGTACACGAATGAAGCTTTCTTT. It yields the protein CASSQSQGGYTNEAFF.